This TCR beta chain was found in a study of response to subunit inactivated influenza vaccine. Study outcomes and limitations: Each seasonal influenza vaccination, the authors suggested, recruits few new T cells.

TCRdb processed the RT-PCR reads anew with MiXCR; each CDR3 protein has one entry. The sample lists a few hundred thousand distinct CDR3 sequences; approximately 11% were seen once. This clonotype was seen more than once but under ten times. Its antigen is as yet unknown. The CDR3 length is 13 residues. The germline V and J ends were trimmed by 5 bases and 0 bases, with 6 bases remaining between them. Germline assignment: CDR1 SGHTA and CDR2 FQGNSA. This clonotype was sampled from a man over 45 who received an inactivated influenza vaccine. The material was PBMCs from blood, obtained 40 to 50 days after vaccination. The V and J genes are TRBV7-2 and TRBJ2-3; D unclear. CDR3 DNA sequence: TGTGCCAGCAGCCCTATTAGCACAGATACGCAGTATTTT. As protein: CASSPISTDTQYF.